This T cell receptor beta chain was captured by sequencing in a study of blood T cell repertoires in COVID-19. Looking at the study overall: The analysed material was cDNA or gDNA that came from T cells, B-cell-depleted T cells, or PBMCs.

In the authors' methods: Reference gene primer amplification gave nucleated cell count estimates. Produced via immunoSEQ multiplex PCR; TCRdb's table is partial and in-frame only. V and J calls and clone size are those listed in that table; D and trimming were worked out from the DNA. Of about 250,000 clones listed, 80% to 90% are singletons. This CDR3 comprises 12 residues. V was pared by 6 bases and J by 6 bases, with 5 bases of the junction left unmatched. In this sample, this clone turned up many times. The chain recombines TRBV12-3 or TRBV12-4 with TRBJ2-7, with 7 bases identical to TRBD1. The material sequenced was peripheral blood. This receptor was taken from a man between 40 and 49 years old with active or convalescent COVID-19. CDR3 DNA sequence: TGTGCCAGCAGACTCGGGACAGCCGAGCAGTACTTC. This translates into CASRLGTAEQYF.